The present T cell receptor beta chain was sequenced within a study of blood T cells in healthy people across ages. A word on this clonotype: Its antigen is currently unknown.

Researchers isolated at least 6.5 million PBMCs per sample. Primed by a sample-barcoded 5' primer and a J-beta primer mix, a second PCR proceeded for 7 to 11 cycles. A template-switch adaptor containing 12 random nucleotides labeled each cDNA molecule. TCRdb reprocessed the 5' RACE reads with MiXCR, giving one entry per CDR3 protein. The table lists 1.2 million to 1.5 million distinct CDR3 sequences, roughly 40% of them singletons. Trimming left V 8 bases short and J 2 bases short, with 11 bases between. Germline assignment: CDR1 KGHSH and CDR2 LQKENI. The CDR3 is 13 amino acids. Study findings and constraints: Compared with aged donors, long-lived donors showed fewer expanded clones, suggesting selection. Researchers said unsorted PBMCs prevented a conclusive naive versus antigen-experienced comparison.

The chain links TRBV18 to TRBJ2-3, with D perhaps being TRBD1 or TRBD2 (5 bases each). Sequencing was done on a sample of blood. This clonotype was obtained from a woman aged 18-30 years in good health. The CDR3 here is CASSPGATDTQYF. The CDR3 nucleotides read TGTGCCAGCAGCCCCGGGGCCACAGATACGCAGTATTTT.